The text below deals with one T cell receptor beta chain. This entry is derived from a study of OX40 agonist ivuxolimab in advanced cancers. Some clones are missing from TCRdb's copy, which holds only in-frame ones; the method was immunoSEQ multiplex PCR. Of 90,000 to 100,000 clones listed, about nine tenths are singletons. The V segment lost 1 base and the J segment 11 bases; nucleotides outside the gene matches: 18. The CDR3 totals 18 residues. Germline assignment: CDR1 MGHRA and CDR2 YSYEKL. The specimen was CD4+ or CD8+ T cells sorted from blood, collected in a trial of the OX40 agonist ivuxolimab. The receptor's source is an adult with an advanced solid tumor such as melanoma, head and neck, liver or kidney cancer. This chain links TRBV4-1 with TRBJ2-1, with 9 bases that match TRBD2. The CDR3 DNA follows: TGCGCCAGCAGCCAAGGCCGGTCTGATAGCGGGGGCCCTTATAAGCAGTTCTTC. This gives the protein CASSQGRSDSGGPYKQFF.